This T cell receptor (beta chain) originates from a study of blood T cell repertoires in COVID-19. Study overall: Material from acute and convalescent COVID-19 was sourced from the United States, Italy and Spain. The analysed material was cDNA or gDNA that came from T cells, B-cell-depleted T cells, or PBMCs.

The CDR3 length is 13 residues. Trimming removed 2 bases from V and 1 base from J, with 6 bases in between. Germline assignment: CDR1 SGHDT and CDR2 YYEEEE. Authors' methods: Reference gene primer amplification in the assay estimated nucleated cell counts. The data were produced by immunoSEQ multiplex PCR, yet TCRdb's version contains in-frame clones alone and is incomplete. V and J calls and clone size are given by that table; D and trimming were obtained from the DNA. The table records more than 95,000 clones, 79% of them present only once. Sequenced input: peripheral blood. The clonotype was recovered from a man aged 40-49 years with active or convalescent COVID-19. The V and J genes are TRBV5-6 and TRBJ1-1; TRBD1 is a possible D gene (5 bases). CDR3 nucleotide sequence: TGTGCCAGCAGCTTAACAGGGAACACTGAAGCTTTCTTT. The encoded protein is CASSLTGNTEAFF.